This entry is about one TCR beta chain. The antigen is not known. This record comes from a study of Tregs in tolerant kidney transplant recipients. Study-wide results and limits: No direct test of biological reproducibility was done here.

Libraries were prepared by immunoSEQ multiplex PCR; TCRdb keeps only in-frame clonotypes and omits some of them. The sample shows 100,000 to 150,000 clones, roughly nine tenths of them seen only once. Trimming removed 4 bases from V and 6 bases from J, with 14 bases in between. Germline V gives CDR1 MNHEY, CDR2 SVGAGI. CDR3 length equals 14 residues. The J gene is TRBJ2-3, the V gene TRBV6-5; a possible D gene is TRBD1 (6 bases). The TCR was taken from a human donor in good health. The sample consisted of CD4+ T cells from blood. CDR3 DNA: TGTGCCAGCAGTTTCAGGGGTATTGGCGATACGCAGTATTTT. It codes for CASSFRGIGDTQYF.